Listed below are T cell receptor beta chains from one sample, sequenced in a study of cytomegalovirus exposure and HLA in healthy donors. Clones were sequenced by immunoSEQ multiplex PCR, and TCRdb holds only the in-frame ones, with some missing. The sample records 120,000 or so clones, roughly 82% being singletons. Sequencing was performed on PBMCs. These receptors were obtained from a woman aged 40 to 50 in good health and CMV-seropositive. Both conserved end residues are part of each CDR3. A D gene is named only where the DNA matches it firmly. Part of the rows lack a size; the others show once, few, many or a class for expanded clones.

CASSLGQGLREQYF	TGTGCCAGCAGCTTAGGACAGGGACTTCGAGAGCAGTACTTC	14	TRBV7-2	TRBJ2-7	.	.
CASSESGTGGHSYEQYF	TGTGCCAGCAGTGAATCTGGGACAGGGGGGCACTCCTACGAGCAGTACTTC	17	TRBV25-1	TRBJ2-7	.	TRBD1
CASSSGPGTGGYTEAFF	TGTGCCAGCAGCTCGGGTCCCGGGACAGGCGGGTACACTGAAGCTTTCTTT	17	TRBV7-6	TRBJ1-1	.	TRBD1
CASREQGDRGETQYF	TGTGCCAGCAGGGAACAGGGGGATAGGGGAGAGACCCAGTACTTC	15	TRBV28	TRBJ2-5	few	TRBD1
CASSLGLAGAETQYF	TGCGCCAGCAGCCTTGGACTAGCGGGAGCCGAGACCCAGTACTTC	15	TRBV4-1	TRBJ2-5	once	TRBD2
CASSSGQGNIQYF	TGCGCCAGCAGCTCGGGACAGGGCAACATTCAGTACTTC	13	TRBV5-1	TRBJ2-4	.	TRBD1
CASTFNTGELFF	TGTGCCAGCACCTTTAACACCGGGGAGCTGTTTTTT	12	TRBV6-6	TRBJ2-2	once	.
CASTRSGELFF	TGTGCCAGCACCCGGTCCGGGGAGCTGTTTTTT	11	TRBV7-2	TRBJ2-2	.	.
CASSLGGRGAGELFF	TGTGCCAGCAGCTTAGGGGGCAGGGGGGCCGGGGAGCTGTTTTTT	15	TRBV7-8	TRBJ2-2	.	.
CASSHLRTDANTGELFF	TGTGCCAGCAGCCATCTTAGGACAGACGCGAACACCGGGGAGCTGTTTTTT	17	TRBV4-2	TRBJ2-2	.	.
CASRQTSGDYEQYF	TGTGCCAGTAGACAGACTAGCGGGGACTACGAGCAGTACTTC	14	TRBV19	TRBJ2-7	.	TRBD2
CASSLDSGGAREQYF	TGCGCCAGCAGCTTGGATAGCGGGGGGGCTAGGGAGCAGTACTTC	15	TRBV5-1	TRBJ2-7	few	TRBD2
CAWALGGSSYEQYF	TGTGCCTGGGCGCTTGGGGGGTCTTCCTACGAGCAGTACTTC	14	TRBV30	TRBJ2-7	once	.
CASSQTTGRHEQYF	TGCGCCAGCAGCCAAACGACAGGGAGGCACGAGCAGTACTTC	14	TRBV4-3	TRBJ2-7	.	.
CASSLGPGLAVDTQYF	TGTGCCAGCAGCTTAGGACCGGGACTAGCGGTGGATACGCAGTATTTT	16	TRBV7-9	TRBJ2-3	few	TRBD2
CASSLEGNNREKLFF	TGTGCCAGCAGCTTAGAGGGCAACAATAGAGAAAAACTGTTTTTT	15	TRBV7-3	TRBJ1-4	.	.
CASSLDQRWTGGFYGYTF	TGTGCCAGCAGCTTAGACCAGCGCTGGACAGGGGGATTCTATGGCTACACCTTC	18	TRBV13	TRBJ1-2	.	TRBD1
CRGEVLSNEQFF	TGCCGCGGGGAGGTCCTATCCAATGAGCAGTTCTTC	12	TRBV29-1	TRBJ2-1	.	.
CATADRQLGNSPLHF	TGTGCCACCGCGGACAGGCAGCTAGGTAATTCACCCCTCCACTTT	15	TRBV19	TRBJ1-6	.	TRBD1
CASSLSTVVGTEAFF	TGTGCCAGCAGCTTAAGTACGGTAGTAGGGACAGAAGCTTTCTTT	15	TRBV7-9	TRBJ1-1	.	.
CASSEPWTGVGGTEAFF	TGTGCCAGCAGTGAACCGTGGACAGGGGTAGGGGGCACTGAAGCTTTCTTT	17	TRBV6-1	TRBJ1-1	.	TRBD1
CASGGQYTGELFF	TGTGCCAGTGGGGGACAGTACACCGGGGAGCTGTTTTTT	13	TRBV5-6	TRBJ2-2	once	TRBD1
CASSPDRELESYEQYF	TGTGCCAGCAGTCCCGACAGGGAATTGGAATCCTACGAGCAGTACTTC	16	TRBV28	TRBJ2-7	.	TRBD1
CASRFEALNTGELFF	TGCGCCAGCAGGTTTGAAGCTTTGAACACCGGGGAGCTGTTTTTT	15	TRBV5-1	TRBJ2-2	.	.
CASSQAGTGLGYTF	TGCGCCAGCAGCCAAGCCGGGACAGGGCTCGGCTACACCTTC	14	TRBV4-1	TRBJ1-2	.	TRBD1
CASSIFGQGPYNEQFF	TGTGCCAGCAGCATCTTCGGACAGGGTCCCTACAATGAGCAGTTCTTC	16	TRBV7-8	TRBJ2-1	few	TRBD1
CSVGTGRHEQFF	TGCAGCGTTGGGACAGGGCGCCATGAGCAGTTCTTC	12	TRBV29-1	TRBJ2-1	few	TRBD1
CASSLLLDTPQHF	TGTGCCAGCAGTTTATTACTCGACACACCCCAGCATTTT	13	TRBV28	TRBJ1-5	once	.
CASRVREESSKQYF	TGTGCCAGCAGAGTCAGGGAGGAATCATCGAAGCAGTACTTC	14	TRBV5-4	TRBJ2-7	.	.
CASSKGQGSYEQYF	TGTGCCAGCAGCAAGGGACAGGGTTCCTACGAGCAGTACTTC	14	TRBV6-1	TRBJ2-7	.	TRBD1
CAIGGRNTGELFF	TGTGCCATAGGCGGGCGGAACACCGGGGAGCTGTTTTTT	13	TRBV28	TRBJ2-2	once	.
CASSLGRGETQYF	TGTGCCAGCAGCTTGGGCCGGGGGGAGACCCAGTACTTC	13	TRBV13	TRBJ2-5	.	.
CASSLAQGTDTQYF	TGTGCCAGCAGTCTAGCCCAGGGCACAGATACGCAGTATTTT	14	TRBV28	TRBJ2-3	.	.
CASRVAGGVNEQFF	TGTGCCAGCAGAGTAGCAGGGGGCGTCAATGAGCAGTTCTTC	14	TRBV6-5	TRBJ2-1	.	TRBD1
CASRLRDYNEQFF	TGTGCCAGCAGGCTCCGGGACTACAATGAGCAGTTCTTC	13	TRBV2	TRBJ2-1	.	.
CASSYSGQAIGKTQYF	TGTGCCAGCAGTTACTCGGGACAGGCGATCGGAAAGACCCAGTACTTC	16	TRBV6-5	TRBJ2-5	.	TRBD1
CASSLPSGNYGYTF	TGTGCCAGCAGCCTACCGTCGGGGAACTATGGCTACACCTTC	14	TRBV13	TRBJ1-2	few	.